This T cell receptor beta chain is from a study of T cells after yellow fever vaccination. Study outcomes and limitations: Boosting was followed by the reappearance of most primary-vaccination clones (just under 97% CD4, around 91% CD8). FACS-sorted repertoires might harbor abundant contaminating clonotypes from the bulk population. Among all clonotypes, a small share was observed in both CD4 and CD8 compartments.

Germline loops: CDR1 SGHKS, CDR2 YYEKEE (reference sequence). The CDR3 covers 16 residues. On this clonotype: Its antigen is currently unknown. A read error is possible here, since a much larger clone lies one base away.

As TCR cDNA was made by 5'RACE template switching, a universal primer site and UMIs were added. Each CDR3 protein gets one entry after TCRdb re-called the 5' RACE reads with MiXCR. The data show some 320,000 distinct CDR3 sequences, roughly 4% seen once. The receptor's source is a man between 18 and 35 years old who received the YFV17D yellow fever vaccine. The chain joins TRBV5-5 to TRBJ2-4, with D possibly matching TRBD2 (8 bases). The input for sequencing was PBMCs, taken 5 days after the yellow fever booster vaccination. CDR3 coding DNA: TGTGCCAGCAGCTTCAGGACAGGACTAGCCAAAGACATTCAGTACTTC. Translating it yields CASSFRTGLAKDIQYF.